The sequence of this T cell receptor (beta chain) was determined in a study of shared clonotypes between healthy human individuals. The germline V and J ends were trimmed by 3 bases and 5 bases, with 17 bases remaining between them. CDR1 WNHNN and CDR2 SYGVQD come from the germline V gene (reference sequence). The CDR3 loop spans 16 amino acids. CD4+ cells were split into CD45RA+ naive and CD45RA-negative memory subsets. Data came from immunoSEQ multiplex PCR; TCRdb stores just in-frame clones and leaves some out. This sample has about 680,000 clones; 74% occur once, and the top ten carry about 1.7%.

The origin of this receptor is a woman aged 25-40 years in good health. Sequencing input: memory CD4+ T cells sorted from blood. Subset in this sample: CD45RA-negative fraction. V and J are TRBV10-1 and TRBJ2-4, with D perhaps TRBD1 or TRBD2 (5 bases each). The CDR3 here is CASSDSGALRENIQYF. In DNA, the CDR3 is TGCGCCAGCAGTGATTCCGGGGCGCTAAGGGAAAACATTCAGTACTTC.